This TCR beta chain was sequenced in a study of cytotoxic CD8 clonotypes in ibrutinib-treated CLL. Study background: There were 10 to 11 relapsed/refractory patients and around 15 treatment-naive patients, and under 18 were IGHV unmutated. Study observations and caveats: For progressing versus sustained-remission patients, sampling times were not the same.

Germline CDR1 and CDR2: MDHEN and SYDVKM. This CDR3 has 14 amino acids. V was pared by 8 bases and J by 4 bases, with 16 bases between. To note about this clone: Antigen: not known.

Sequencing was performed with immunoSEQ multiplex PCR; in TCRdb, only in-frame clones are kept and a portion is missing. The sample has 30,000 or so clones, roughly 60% seen once. This TCR was sampled from a human donor with chronic lymphocytic leukemia. The chain has TRBV28 and TRBJ2-3, with D tentatively TRBD1 (7 bases). The sequenced sample was PBMCs, obtained before ibrutinib treatment. Here the CDR3 DNA reads TGTGCCAGCTCAGGGGGGCTCGGGCCAGATACGCAGTATTTT. Translating gives CASSGGLGPDTQYF.